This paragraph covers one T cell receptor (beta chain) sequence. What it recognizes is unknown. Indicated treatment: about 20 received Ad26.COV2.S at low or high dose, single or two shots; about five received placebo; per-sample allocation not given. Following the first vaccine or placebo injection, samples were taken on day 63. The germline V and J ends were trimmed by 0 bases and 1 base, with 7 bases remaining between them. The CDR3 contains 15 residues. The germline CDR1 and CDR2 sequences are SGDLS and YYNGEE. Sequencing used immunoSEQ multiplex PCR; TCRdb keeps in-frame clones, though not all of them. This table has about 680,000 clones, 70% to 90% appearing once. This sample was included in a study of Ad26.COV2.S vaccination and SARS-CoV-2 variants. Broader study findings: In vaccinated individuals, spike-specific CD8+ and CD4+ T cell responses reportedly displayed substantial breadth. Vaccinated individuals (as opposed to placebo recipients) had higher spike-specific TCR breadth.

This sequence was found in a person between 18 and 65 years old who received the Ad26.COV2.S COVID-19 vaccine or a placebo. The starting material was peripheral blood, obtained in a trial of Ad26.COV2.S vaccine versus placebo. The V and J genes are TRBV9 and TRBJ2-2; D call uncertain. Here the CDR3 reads CASSVEQKNTGELFF. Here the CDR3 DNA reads TGTGCCAGCAGCGTAGAACAGAAGAACACCGGGGAGCTGTTTTTT.